Listed here are 21 T cell receptor beta chains from one sample, sequenced in a study of T cells in Graves' hyperthyroidism and ophthalmopathy. Template material for amplifying TCR beta CDR3 regions consisted of RNA transcripts. The TCR CDR3 first-round RT-PCR relied on the HTBI primer set. TCRdb reprocessed the multiplex PCR reads with MiXCR, giving one entry per CDR3 protein. The repertoire includes 500,000 to 750,000 distinct CDR3 sequences, 46% of them detected once, and around 7.7% sits in the top ten. The source material was peripheral blood or thyroid tissue (not recorded which). These TCRs come from a woman aged 18 to 35 with Graves' hyperthyroidism.

This clonotype was observed many times. The chain employs TRBV10-3 and TRBJ1-5, with a possible D match to TRBD1 (6 bases). The ends were cut back, 6 bases at V and 0 bases at J, with 18 bases in the middle. CDR3 length: 17 residues. Germline CDR1 and CDR2: ENHRY and SYGVKD. The CDR3 DNA sequence: TGTGCCATCAGGAAAGCGGACAGAGGGGATAGCAATCAGCCCCAGCATTTT. As protein: CAIRKADRGDSNQPQHF.

Regarding this clonotype: As the CDR3 is not closed by the conserved phenylalanine or tryptophan, this likely results from a read error. CDR3 amino acids: CASSFKPGEAFL. CDR3 DNA: TGTGCCAGCAGTTTTAAGCCAGGAGAAGCTTTCCTT. The V and J genes are TRBV27 and TRBJ1-1; D is undetermined. Trimming stripped 3 bases from V and 8 bases from J, with 10 bases between. The CDR3 has 12 amino acids. Germline V lookup: CDR1 MNHEY, CDR2 SMNVEV (reference sequence).

The gene calls are TRBV19 and TRBJ2-2, with TRBD1 identical over 7 bases. The CDR3 extends over 18 amino acids. Germline CDR1 reads LNHDA; CDR2 reads SQIVND (reference sequence). V lost 4 bases and J lost 1; bases outside the gene matches: 12. The CDR3 bases are TGTGCCAGTAGTACCGCCCCAACGACAGGGATGAACACCGGGGAGCTGTTTTTT. Translation gives CASSTAPTTGMNTGELFF.

The chain employs TRBV10-3 and TRBJ2-7; the match to TRBD1 covers 8 bases. The CDR3 extends over 12 amino acids. The germline V gene encodes CDR1 ENHRY and CDR2 SYGVKD. Unmatched junction bases numbered 2, after V lost 8 bases and J lost 2 bases. The CDR3 DNA is TGTGCCATCGAGGGACAGGCCTACGAGCAGTACTTC. This translates into CAIEGQAYEQYF.

J is TRBJ2-7 and V is TRBV13; 7 nucleotides agree with TRBD1. The CDR3 is 14 residues long. V shed 5 bases, J shed 4 bases, and the junction held 8 bases outside the gene matches. Germline lookup yields CDR1 PRHDT and CDR2 FYEKMQ (reference sequence). The CDR3 DNA follows: TGTGCCAGCAGCCCAGACAGGGAGAATTACGAGCAGTACTTC. Its translation: CASSPDRENYEQYF.

This clonotype was counted at least ten times. This rearrangement joins TRBV6-5 to TRBJ1-1, with D maybe TRBD1 (5 bases). Deletions cut 2 bases from V and 0 bases from J, with 10 bases between. There are 15 residues in the CDR3. Germline V gene sequence: CDR1 MNHEY, CDR2 SVGAGI. CDR3 protein: CASSYRGQLNTEAFF. The CDR3 coding sequence is TGTGCCAGCAGTTACCGGGGCCAGCTGAACACTGAAGCTTTCTTT.

On this clonotype: A junction boundary mismatches the germline segment, possibly from a read error. This chain uses TRBV10-3 with TRBJ1-4; 11 nucleotides line up with TRBD1. The CDR3 spans 14 residues. Per germline, CDR1 ENHRY and CDR2 SYGVKD. The CDR3: CAISGTGGDEELFF. The DNA of the CDR3 is TGTGCCATCAGTGGGACAGGGGGCGATGAAGAACTGTTTTTT.

This rearrangement joins TRBV9 to TRBJ1-5, with a possible D match to TRBD1 (6 bases). In germline, CDR1 is SGDLS, CDR2 YYNGEE. With 0 bases removed from V and 11 bases from J, the gap between germline ends came to 21 bases. CDR3 length: 16 residues. The CDR3 DNA sequence: TGTGCCAGCAGCGTAGGGTCAGGGGATATTTCGGAGACCCAGCATTTT. The encoded protein is CASSVGSGDISETQHF.

This clonotype occurred many times. V and J are TRBV5-1 and TRBJ2-7; no definite D call. The germline V and J ends were trimmed by 2 bases and 5 bases, with 11 bases remaining between them. Germline values: CDR1 SGHRS, CDR2 YFSETQ. The CDR3 extends over 13 amino acids. The CDR3 region has the DNA TGCGCCAGCAGCTTCTCATCTGGGAACGAGCAGTACTTC. Protein product: CASSFSSGNEQYF.

This clonotype has a count of ten or more. The V and J genes are TRBV6-6 and TRBJ2-7; D gene unclear. CDR3 size: 15 residues. CDR1 is MNHNY and CDR2 is SVGAGI in the germline V gene (reference sequence). Trimming stripped 0 bases from V and 0 bases from J, with 9 bases between. In nucleotides, the CDR3 is TGTGCCAGCAGTTACTCGCTTCAATACTCCTACGAGCAGTACTTC. It yields the protein CASSYSLQYSYEQYF.

This clonotype was recorded many times. The chain carries TRBV14 and TRBJ2-5; D is uncertain. Germline V CDR1 and CDR2: SGHDN, FVKESK. Trimming removed 3 bases from V and 5 bases from J, with 7 bases in between. This CDR3 has 12 amino acids. The CDR3 is CASSHYSETQYF. CDR3 nucleotide sequence: TGTGCCAGCAGCCATTATTCCGAGACCCAGTACTTC.

This clonotype occurred many times. This chain connects TRBV12-3 or TRBV12-4 to TRBJ2-2, with TRBD1 identical over 7 bases. The CDR3 sequence is 15 residues long. Germline trimming cut 7 bases from V and 0 bases from J; bases unmatched to any gene: 5. CDR3 sequence reads: CASTTGQTNTGELFF. In DNA, the CDR3 is TGTGCCAGCACCACGGGACAGACGAACACCGGGGAGCTGTTTTTT.

This chain joins TRBV20-1 and TRBJ1-1; 8 positions agree with TRBD1. CDR1 is DFQATT and CDR2 is SNEGSKA in the germline V gene (reference sequence). The CDR3 consists of 14 residues. Germline trimming cut 6 bases from V and 1 base from J; bases unmatched to any gene: 7. The CDR3: CSARRTGTNTEAFF. Written as DNA, the CDR3 is TGCAGTGCCAGACGGACAGGGACGAACACTGAAGCTTTCTTT.

The chain combines TRBV7-8 with TRBJ2-7, with 8 bases that match TRBD2. This CDR3 is built from 16 residues. Trimming took 1 base from V and 7 from J; bases not matched to a gene: 12. Per germline, CDR1 SGHVS and CDR2 FQNEAQ. The chain's CDR3 is CASSLGEREPLNEQYF. The CDR3 region has the DNA TGTGCCAGCAGCTTAGGGGAGCGGGAGCCCCTCAATGAGCAGTACTTC. The complete variable domain, with remaining parts taken from reference TRBV7-8 and TRBJ2-7, reads GAGVSQSPRYKVAKRGQDVALRCDPISGHVSLFWYQQALGQGPEFLTYFQNEAQLDKSGLPSDRFFAERPEGSVSTLKIQRTQQEDSAVYLCASSLGEREPLNEQYFGPGTRLTVT.

Notes on this clonotype: With a much larger clone just one base away, this may be a read error. As DNA, the CDR3 is TGTGCTAGTGGCTCCGGGACTAGCGGGATGGAGACCCGGTACTTC. Translating gives CASGSGTSGMETRYF. The chain joins TRBV12-5 to TRBJ2-5; 13 nucleotides agree with TRBD2. The germline V gene encodes CDR1 LGHNT and CDR2 FRNRAP. This CDR3 has 15 amino acids.

The genes are TRBV19 and TRBJ1-3, with D uncertain. Germline assignment: CDR1 LNHDA and CDR2 SQIVND (reference sequence). V dropped 7 bases and J dropped 0 bases, with 22 bases sitting between them. The CDR3 runs 18 residues. The CDR3 sequence: CASTPAEPRKHSGNTIYF. CDR3 coding DNA: TGTGCCAGTACCCCCGCCGAGCCAAGGAAACACTCTGGAAACACCATATATTTT. The whole variable domain, filled in from reference TRBV19 and TRBJ1-3, reads DGGITQSPKYLFRKEGQNVTLSCEQNLNHDAMYWYRQDPGQGLRLIYYSQIVNDFQKGDIAEGYSVSREKKESFPLTVTSAQKNPTAFYLCASTPAEPRKHSGNTIYFGEGSWLTVV.

This clonotype has ten or more counts. V usage is TRBV4-2 and J usage is TRBJ1-4; no clear D. This CDR3 contains 15 residues. In germline, CDR1 is LGHNA, CDR2 YNFKEQ. V was cut by 4 bases and J by 8 bases, with 17 bases left in between. For the CDR3, the DNA is TGTGCCAGCAGCCTCCTGAAGGGCGCCGGAGAAAAACTGTTTTTT. Amino acid sequence: CASSLLKGAGEKLFF.

The gene calls are TRBV7-2 and TRBJ2-7; perhaps TRBD2 as D (5 bases). Germline CDR1 is SGHTA and CDR2 is FQGNSA. V was shortened by 1 base and J by 4 bases, with 14 bases between the two germline ends. The CDR3 has 15 residues. Here the CDR3 reads CASSLDPNPGYEQYF. Written as DNA, the CDR3 is TGTGCCAGCAGCTTAGACCCTAATCCGGGATACGAGCAGTACTTC.

This clonotype was seen ten or more times. J is TRBJ1-4 and V is TRBV20-1, with D maybe TRBD1 (5 bases). The V gene's germline CDR1 is DFQATT and CDR2 SNEGSKA (reference sequence). V was pared by 3 bases and J by 2 bases, with 10 bases between. The CDR3 is 14 residues long. CDR3 nucleotide sequence: TGCAGTGCTAGTTGGGACCGGACTAATGAAAAACTGTTTTTT. It translates to CSASWDRTNEKLFF.

This clonotype was detected ten times or more. The chain links TRBV7-8 to TRBJ1-1; no clear D gene. V was clipped by 0 bases and J by 4 bases, with 6 bases between them. Per germline, CDR1 SGHVS and CDR2 FQNEAQ. The CDR3 length is 13 residues. The CDR3 coding sequence is TGTGCCAGCAGCTTAGCGGACGGCACTGAAGCTTTCTTT. Translated: CASSLADGTEAFF.

This clonotype came up many times. The chain joins TRBV12-5 to TRBJ1-5; D uncertain. The CDR3 has 17 residues. Germline V gene data show CDR1 as LGHNT and CDR2 as FRNRAP. Trimming removed 1 base at V and 1 base at J, with 14 bases between. The CDR3 bases are TGTGCTAGTGGTTTGGCCTACGCTCGAGGAAGCAATCAGCCCCAGCATTTT. Translating it yields CASGLAYARGSNQPQHF.